This TCR beta chain was obtained from a study of CD8+ T cells in alopecia areata. About the study: Treated patients were given oral tofacitinib, which was dosed at 5 to 10 mg twice daily. Study findings and constraints: Sequencing of scalp tissue also captures the resident alphabeta T cells of normal skin.

The CDR3 is made up of 15 amino acids. V was trimmed by 1 base and J by 4 bases, leaving 13 bases between them. Germline V CDR1 and CDR2: LGHNA, YSLEER. In each case, RNA was isolated and then reverse transcribed into cDNA as the sequencing template. Profiling relied on immunoSEQ multiplex PCR, and the TCRdb table lists in-frame clones only, not all of them. The sample includes roughly 130,000 clones, around 60% of them seen just once. On this clone itself: Its antigen is not known.

The source was CD4+ T cells sorted from blood, collected at week 0. The chain employs TRBV4-3 and TRBJ1-2; D gene ambiguous. The origin of this receptor is a human donor with alopecia areata. The DNA for the CDR3 is TGCGCCAGCAGCCAAGCTGTGGCAGCTGGCTATGGCTACACCTTC. Translated, it gives CASSQAVAAGYGYTF.